This T cell receptor (beta chain) was sequenced during a study of shared clonotypes between healthy human individuals. The table came from immunoSEQ multiplex PCR; TCRdb's copy has only in-frame clones and leaves some out. The sample has over a million clones; roughly 98.5% are singletons. CDR1 SGHRS and CDR2 YFSETQ come from the germline V gene. The CDR3 spans 15 residues. Trimming removed 2 bases at V and 2 bases at J, with 11 bases between. The sequenced material came from naive CD4+ T cells sorted from blood. The subset denotes: CD45RA+ positively selected. V gene TRBV5-1 combines with J gene TRBJ1-5; no reliable D call. The sequence derives from a man aged 25 to 40 in good health. CDR3 amino acids: CASSLDTSRNQPQHF. The CDR3 bases are TGCGCCAGCAGCTTAGACACCAGTCGCAATCAGCCCCAGCATTTT.